One sample yielded the 10 T cell receptor beta chains listed below, sequenced in a study of blood T cell repertoires in COVID-19. The assay was immunoSEQ multiplex PCR, and TCRdb's table has in-frame clones only and misses some. The sample consists of approximately 67,000 clones, 91% of them appearing once. The source material was peripheral blood. These receptors all come from a human donor in a cohort sampled during active COVID-19.

This chain uses TRBV5-8 with TRBJ1-5; 9 nucleotides line up with TRBD1. V lost 3 bases to trimming and J lost 3 bases; unmatched junction nucleotides: 13. The V gene's germline CDR1 is SGHTS and CDR2 YDEGEE. The CDR3 spans 18 residues. CDR3 DNA: TGTGCCAGCAGCTCAGGGGGGACAGGGAGTAGGTTCAATCAGCCCCAGCATTTT. Translation: CASSSGGTGSRFNQPQHF. The whole variable domain, filled in from reference TRBV5-8 and TRBJ1-5, reads EAGVTQSPTHLIKTRGQQATLRCSPISGHTSVYWYQQALGLGLQFLLWYDEGEERNRGNFPPRFSGRQFPNYSSELNVNALELEDSALYLCASSSGGTGSRFNQPQHFGDGTRLSIL.

The CDR3 is CATSAMGGDEQFF. The CDR3 DNA is TGTGCCACCAGTGCCATGGGGGGGGATGAGCAGTTCTTC. The rearrangement links TRBV24-1 to TRBJ2-1; 7 bases are a match to TRBD2. After removal of 5 bases from V and 8 bases from J, the junction contained 5 bases not matched to a gene. The V gene's germline CDR1 is KGHDR and CDR2 SFDVKD. The CDR3 is 13 amino acids.

The rearrangement joins TRBV18 to TRBJ2-3; 9 bases align to TRBD2. The CDR3 totals 16 residues. The J segment lost 4 bases and the V segment lost 6 bases, leaving 11 bases of the junction unmatched. CDR1 is KGHSH, CDR2 LQKENI, per germline. The chain's CDR3 is CASSPRGLAASDTQYF. Here the CDR3 DNA reads TGTGCCAGCTCCCCCCGGGGACTAGCCGCCTCAGATACGCAGTATTTT. The full variable domain, rest sourced from reference TRBV18 and TRBJ2-3, is NAGVMQNPRHLVRRRGQEARLRCSPMKGHSHVYWYRQLPEEGLKFMVYLQKENIIDESGMPKERFSAEFPKEGPSILRIQQVVRGDSAAYFCASSPRGLAASDTQYFGPGTRLTVL.

This sequence joins TRBV9 and TRBJ1-1; D remains unclear. V was trimmed by 0 bases and J by 2 bases, leaving 8 bases between them. CDR1 and CDR2 (germline): SGDLS, YYNGEE. The CDR3 extends over 14 amino acids. CDR3 region: CASSVGGINTEAFF. The CDR3 DNA is TGTGCCAGCAGCGTAGGCGGGATTAACACTGAAGCTTTCTTT.

This chain joins TRBV4-2 and TRBJ2-2; the D gene is possibly TRBD1 (5 bases). Per germline, CDR1 LGHNA and CDR2 YNFKEQ. Trimming stripped 0 bases from V and 4 bases from J, with 15 bases between. CDR3 length: 17 amino acids. For the CDR3, the DNA is TGTGCCAGCAGCCAAGAGGGAACAGGAGTTCGCACCGGGGAGCTGTTTTTT. Amino acids: CASSQEGTGVRTGELFF.

V gene TRBV4-3 combines with J gene TRBJ1-2; D perhaps matches TRBD1 (6 bases). The CDR3 is made up of 15 amino acids. Trimming took 0 bases from V and 5 from J, leaving 13 bases between them. Germline-derived CDR1 and CDR2 are LGHNA and YSLEER. The CDR3 sequence is CASSQDPRDIYGYTF. DNA of the CDR3: TGCGCCAGCAGCCAAGATCCCCGGGACATTTATGGCTACACCTTC.

This clone was counted once. The V and J genes are TRBV7-2 and TRBJ2-7, with D perhaps TRBD1 (6 bases). This CDR3 spans 15 amino acids. Between the trimmed V and J ends, which lost 4 bases and 4 bases, there was a span of 17 bases. Germline V lookup: CDR1 SGHTA, CDR2 FQGNSA. CDR3 residues: CASSSEQGRSYEQYF. The CDR3 DNA reads as TGTGCCAGCAGCTCTGAACAGGGAAGATCGTACGAGCAGTACTTC.

V is TRBV2 and J is TRBJ2-6; D gene uncertain. Between the trimmed V and J ends, which lost 9 bases and 1 base, there was a span of 7 bases. CDR3 length: 13 residues. Germline CDR1 is SNHLY and CDR2 is FYNNEI. The chain's CDR3 is CASENSGANVLTF. In nucleotides, the CDR3 is TGTGCCAGTGAGAATTCTGGGGCCAACGTCCTGACTTTC.

The J gene is TRBJ2-1, the V gene TRBV19; a weak D match, TRBD1 (5 bases). The germline CDR1 and CDR2 sequences are LNHDA and SQIVND (reference sequence). V dropped 5 bases and J dropped 10 bases, with 18 bases sitting between them. This CDR3 has 14 amino acids. CDR3 nucleotides: TGTGCCAGTAGTTCCGTTCCAGGGTTTCGGGAGCAGTTCTTC. This gives the protein CASSSVPGFREQFF.

This chain links TRBV3-1 (or the pseudogene TRBV3-2) with TRBJ2-7, with 7 bases fitting TRBD1. After removal of 2 bases from V and 2 bases from J, the junction contained 12 bases not matched to a gene. The CDR3 loop spans 17 amino acids. Germline CDR1 is LGHDT and CDR2 is YNNKEL (reference sequence). The CDR3 sequence: CASSQFWAPDRTYEQYF. The CDR3 DNA sequence: TGTGCCAGCAGCCAATTTTGGGCCCCGGACAGGACCTACGAGCAGTACTTC.